These 19 T cell receptor beta chains were all obtained from the same sample, sequenced in a study of shared T cell receptors in the human thymus (dated by TCRdb to the early 2020s). The receptor library was made with the immunoSEQ multiplex PCR assay. TCRdb stores this immuneACCESS table with in-frame sequences only. Part of the clones is absent; in the studies checked, under half of the shortfall reflects unresolved V genes, and no reason is known for the rest. In this sample the table shows 72,000 or so clones, about 95% of which occur a single time. The ten largest clones capture around 0.035% of the sample. The sample comprised thymocytes. The receptors shown here come from a human donor.

CDR3 DNA sequence: TGTGCCAGCAGCTCCGGGACAGCGACGATGAACACTGAAGCTTTCTTT. It is translated as CASSSGTATMNTEAFF. The chain carries TRBV5-6 and TRBJ1-1; 7 nucleotides align to TRBD1. Germline values: CDR1 SGHDT, CDR2 YYEEEE. CDR3 length equals 16 residues. Trimming removed 3 bases from V and 0 bases from J; junction bases left unmatched: 8.

The V gene is TRBV5-4, the J gene TRBJ2-5; 10 nucleotides match TRBD2. The V gene's germline CDR1 is SGHNT and CDR2 YYREEE (reference sequence). The CDR3 contains 16 residues. The J segment lost 3 bases and the V segment lost 2 bases, leaving 7 bases of the junction unmatched. The CDR3 here is CASSLSSGGLKETQYF. Written as DNA, the CDR3 is TGTGCCAGCAGCTTATCTAGCGGGGGACTAAAAGAGACCCAGTACTTC.

V gene TRBV6-5 combines with J gene TRBJ2-2, with D unclear. Germline V CDR1 and CDR2: MNHEY, SVGAGI. V shed 4 bases and J shed 1 base, with 7 bases lying between them. The CDR3 length is 14 residues. CDR3 nucleotides: TGTGCCAGCAGTTCTGGAGAGAACACCGGGGAGCTGTTTTTT. It encodes CASSSGENTGELFF.

The chain is built from TRBV5-1 and TRBJ1-3; D gene uncertain. The V end was cut by 0 bases, the J end by 3 bases, with 13 bases between. Germline CDR1 SGHRS, CDR2 YFSETQ. The CDR3 is 16 residues long. CDR3 bases: TGCGCCAGCAGCTTGGTTGCGGGAGGGTATGGAAACACCATATATTTT. Its protein is CASSLVAGGYGNTIYF.

This clone showed up just a few times. This sample includes further DNA sequences coding for the same CDR3. DNA for the CDR3: TGTGCCAGCAGTGACAGGGCTCCTAAGAACACTGAAGCTTTCTTT. Protein product: CASSDRAPKNTEAFF. The rearrangement uses TRBV6-1 and TRBJ1-1; D perhaps matches TRBD1 (5 bases). This CDR3 comprises 15 residues. The germline CDR1 and CDR2 sequences are MNHNS and SASEGT. Trimming stripped 3 bases from V and 1 base from J, with 12 bases between.

The count of this clone is one. The V call is TRBV5-1, the J call TRBJ2-7; D not certain. The CDR3 runs 11 residues. Between the trimmed V and J ends, which lost 0 bases and 4 bases, there was a span of 2 bases. CDR1 and CDR2 (germline): SGHRS, YFSETQ. The CDR3 region is CASSLAYEQYF. As DNA, the CDR3 is TGCGCCAGCAGCTTGGCATACGAGCAGTACTTC.

The V gene is TRBV16, the J gene TRBJ2-1; 15 bases are shared with TRBD2. Unmatched junction bases numbered 4, after V lost 2 bases and J lost 8 bases. Germline V gene sequence: CDR1 KGHSY, CDR2 FQNENV. The CDR3 totals 16 residues. The CDR3: CASSQGLAGGDHEQFF. The CDR3 nucleotides read TGTGCCAGCAGCCAAGGACTAGCGGGGGGGGACCATGAGCAGTTCTTC.

The chain recombines TRBV2 with TRBJ2-7, with 7 bases lining up with TRBD1. The CDR3 loop spans 21 amino acids. In germline, CDR1 is SNHLY, CDR2 FYNNEI. Unmatched junction bases numbered 33, after V lost 11 bases and J lost 2 bases. In DNA, the CDR3 is TGTGCCTTCATCTCCGGGACAGAGGAGTATATGAAAAGAGGCGACACCTACGAGCAGTACTTC. The encoded protein is CAFISGTEEYMKRGDTYEQYF.

The chain combines TRBV2 with TRBJ2-3; D is perhaps TRBD1 or TRBD2 (5 bases each). Trimming removed 6 bases at V and 10 bases at J, with 20 bases between. From germline, CDR1 is SNHLY and CDR2 FYNNEI. The CDR3 covers 14 residues. The CDR3 loop reads CASSAVERGAAQYF. CDR3 coding DNA: TGTGCCAGCAGCGCCGTGGAAAGGGGAGCGGCGCAGTATTTT.

The CDR3 bases are TGTGCCAGTACCGCGGAGGACAGATACAATCAGCCCCAGCATTTT. Translation: CASTAEDRYNQPQHF. The rearrangement links TRBV19 to TRBJ1-5; D is perhaps TRBD1 (6 bases). V lost 7 bases and J lost 3, with 16 bases in between. Per germline, CDR1 LNHDA and CDR2 SQIVND (reference sequence). This CDR3 has 15 amino acids.

The CDR3 DNA sequence: TGTGCCAGCAGACAGGGTCGATTTAATTCACCCCTCCACTTT. This encodes CASRQGRFNSPLHF. The chain has TRBV25-1 and TRBJ1-6; maybe TRBD1 (6 bases). The germline CDR1 and CDR2 sequences are MGHDK and SYGVNS. The V and J ends lost 6 bases and 6 bases respectively, with 12 bases between them. The CDR3 spans 14 residues.

V is TRBV6-6 and J is TRBJ2-5, with 10 bases matching TRBD1. Germline loops: CDR1 MNHNY, CDR2 SVGAGI (reference sequence). The CDR3 has 15 amino acids. V shed 2 bases and J 5 bases; nucleotides not matched to a gene: 5. The CDR3 loop is CASSYDRGLGETQYF. CDR3 coding DNA: TGTGCCAGCAGTTACGACAGGGGGCTGGGTGAGACCCAGTACTTC.

Turning to this clone: The CDR3 end shows no conserved phenylalanine or tryptophan, and so a read error is likely. The DNA is left out, because the CDR3 cannot be placed on it with certainty; the CDR3 is given as TCRdb lists it. The rearrangement joins TRBV11-3 to TRBJ1-2. The CDR3 length equals 15 residues, ends included. Germline assignment: CDR1 SGHNT and CDR2 YENEEA. The CDR3: CASSYPTDLGKTYGY.

The chain is built from TRBV27 and TRBJ1-1; maybe TRBD1 (5 bases). This CDR3 contains 15 residues. Trimming cost V 5 bases and J 1 base, with 14 bases left between them. Germline lookup yields CDR1 MNHEY and CDR2 SMNVEV (reference sequence). DNA for the CDR3: TGTGCCAGCAGTCTCCAGGGTTTTGGGAACACTGAAGCTTTCTTT. It is translated as CASSLQGFGNTEAFF.

V usage is TRBV19 and J usage is TRBJ2-1, with TRBD2 as a possible D gene (5 bases). CDR3 length: 14 amino acids. Looked up from germline, CDR1 is LNHDA and CDR2 is SQIVND (reference sequence). The V end lost 3 bases, the J end lost 6 bases, and 12 bases lay between the germline ends. CDR3 bases: TGTGCCAGTAGTATCGGGATAGAACGCAATGAGCAGTTCTTC. Its translation is CASSIGIERNEQFF.

V is TRBV29-1 and J is TRBJ1-1; 8 positions agree with TRBD1. The CDR3 is made up of 21 amino acids. Looked up from germline, CDR1 is SQVTM and CDR2 is ANQGSEA. V lost 7 bases to trimming and J lost 7 bases; unmatched junction nucleotides: 35. The CDR3, as DNA: TGCAGCGGTGCCCCGCAGGACAGGGTGGGGGTCTTAACGATCACCGGGCGTGAAGCTTTCTTT. Encoded protein: CSGAPQDRVGVLTITGREAFF. Based on the CDR3 plus reference TRBV29-1 and TRBJ1-1, the full variable domain is SAVISQKPSRDICQRGTSLTIQCQVDSQVTMMFWYRQQPGQSLTLIATANQGSEATYESGFVIDKFPISRPNLTFSTLTVSNMSPEDSSIYLCSGAPQDRVGVLTITGREAFFGQGTRLTVV.

The chain has TRBV19 and TRBJ2-3; possibly TRBD1 for D (6 bases). Between the trimmed V and J ends, which lost 3 bases and 2 bases, there was a span of 33 bases. The CDR3 length is 22 residues. Germline V gene data show CDR1 as LNHDA and CDR2 as SQIVND (reference sequence). CDR3 in amino acids: CASSMVTRRQDSQLSFTDTQYF. CDR3 nucleotide sequence: TGTGCCAGTAGTATGGTTACCCGGAGACAGGATTCCCAACTGAGCTTCACAGATACGCAGTATTTT.

The chain links TRBV7-8 to TRBJ1-1; D is ambiguous. The CDR3 totals 13 residues. Looked up from germline, CDR1 is SGHVS and CDR2 is FQNEAQ. Trimming stripped 4 bases from V and 0 bases from J, with 6 bases between. The CDR3 DNA is TGTGCCAGCAGCTCTCCAGTGAACACTGAAGCTTTCTTT. Its translation is CASSSPVNTEAFF. Drawing the rest from reference TRBV7-8 and TRBJ1-1, the complete variable domain is GAGVSQSPRYKVAKRGQDVALRCDPISGHVSLFWYQQALGQGPEFLTYFQNEAQLDKSGLPSDRFFAERPEGSVSTLKIQRTQQEDSAVYLCASSSPVNTEAFFGQGTRLTVV.

The chain combines TRBV9 with TRBJ2-1; D might be TRBD2 (6 bases). V gave up 0 bases and J gave up 1 base, with 11 bases separating them. The length of the CDR3 is 16 residues. Germline CDR1 and CDR2: SGDLS and YYNGEE. CDR3 sequence: CASSVGASASYNEQFF. CDR3 bases: TGTGCCAGCAGCGTAGGGGCTAGCGCATCCTACAATGAGCAGTTCTTC.